These 3 T cell receptor beta chains were sequenced from one sample in a study of T cell responses to AZD1222 COVID-19 vaccine (dated by TCRdb to the early 2020s). The time point label here, explained by the study, means: about 28 days (+/-7) after the second vaccine dose. What this sample's treatment or condition label stands for: meningococcal conjugate vaccine given as trial control. Library generation was performed with the immunoSEQ multiplex PCR assay. This is the immuneACCESS table as TCRdb keeps it, with only in-frame sequences that have V and J called. A part of the clones is gone; compared with another copy, unresolved V genes explain less than half, and the rest is unexplained. The sample profile shows about 190,000 clones; around 94% of them were found once. Together, the top ten hold 3.6% of the sample. The starting material was peripheral blood, obtained 28 days after the second dose of the MenACWY control vaccine. The receptors were gathered from an adult who received the MenACWY meningococcal vaccine as a control.

This chain joins TRBV2 and TRBJ1-2, with D maybe TRBD1 (5 bases). The CDR3 has 13 residues. Germline lookup yields CDR1 SNHLY and CDR2 FYNNEI. V lost 5 bases and J lost 0, with 7 bases in between. The CDR3 loop is CASSQTANYGYTF. CDR3 coding DNA: TGTGCCAGCAGTCAGACAGCTAACTATGGCTACACCTTC.

The chain carries TRBV19 and TRBJ1-6, with a weak D call TRBD1 (5 bases). The CDR3 sequence is 14 residues long. Trimming left V 11 bases short and J 6 bases short, with 17 bases between. CDR1 is LNHDA and CDR2 is SQIVND in the germline V gene (reference sequence). CDR3 region: CASGPRRANSPLHF. CDR3 nucleotide sequence: TGTGCCTCAGGGCCCCGCCGGGCTAATTCACCCCTCCACTTT.

The rearrangement links TRBV7-2 to TRBJ2-3; TRBD2 aligns across 11 bases. There are 15 residues in the CDR3. Looked up from germline, CDR1 is SGHTA and CDR2 is FQGNSA. With V trimmed by 3 bases and J by 3 bases, 2 bases remained unmatched. The CDR3 loop is CASSFRLAGTDTQYF. DNA for the CDR3: TGTGCCAGCAGCTTCAGACTAGCGGGAACAGATACGCAGTATTTT. The full variable domain, with the rest looked up from reference TRBV7-2 and TRBJ2-3, is GAGVSQSPSNKVTEKGKDVELRCDPISGHTALYWYRQSLGQGLEFLIYFQGNSAPDKSGLPSDRFSAERTGGSVSTLTIQRTQQEDSAVYLCASSFRLAGTDTQYFGPGTRLTVL.